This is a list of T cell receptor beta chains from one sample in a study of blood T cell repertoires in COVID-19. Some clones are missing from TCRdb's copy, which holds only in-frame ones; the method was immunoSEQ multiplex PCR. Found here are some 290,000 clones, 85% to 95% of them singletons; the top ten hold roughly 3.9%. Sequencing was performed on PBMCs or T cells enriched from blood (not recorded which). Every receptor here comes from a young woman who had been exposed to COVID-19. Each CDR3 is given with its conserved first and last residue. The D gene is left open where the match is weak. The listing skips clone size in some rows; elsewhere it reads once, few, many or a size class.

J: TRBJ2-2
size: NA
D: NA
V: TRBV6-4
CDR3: CASSDSGGGGTGELFF
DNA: TGTGCCAGCAGTGACTCAGGAGGGGGCGGCACCGGGGAGCTGTTTTTT

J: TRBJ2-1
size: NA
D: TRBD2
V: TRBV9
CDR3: CASSNRGGLAGISSYNEQFF
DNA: TGTGCCAGCAGCAATAGAGGGGGACTAGCGGGGATAAGCTCCTACAATGAGCAGTTCTTC

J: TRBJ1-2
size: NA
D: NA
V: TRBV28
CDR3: CASSFPGHQFPPYGYTF
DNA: TGTGCCAGCAGTTTCCCGGGACACCAGTTCCCCCCCTATGGCTACACCTTC

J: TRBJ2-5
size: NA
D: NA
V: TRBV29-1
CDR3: CSGSDSTQETQYF
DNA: TGCAGCGGGTCGGACAGCACACAAGAGACCCAGTACTTC

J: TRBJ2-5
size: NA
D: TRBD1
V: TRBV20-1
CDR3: CSASGGTGSPETQYF
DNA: TGCAGTGCTAGTGGAGGGACAGGGTCCCCAGAGACCCAGTACTTC

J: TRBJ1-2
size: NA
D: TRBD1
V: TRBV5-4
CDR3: CASSTQGAPPYGYTF
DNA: TGTGCCAGCAGCACACAGGGGGCGCCACCCTATGGCTACACCTTC

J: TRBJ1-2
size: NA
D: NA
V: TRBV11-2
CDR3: CASSQSDIYYGYTF
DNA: TGTGCCAGCAGCCAGTCAGACATATACTATGGCTACACCTTC

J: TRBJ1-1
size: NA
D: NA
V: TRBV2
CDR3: CASSPYTEAFF
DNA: TGTGCCAGCAGTCCATACACTGAAGCTTTCTTT

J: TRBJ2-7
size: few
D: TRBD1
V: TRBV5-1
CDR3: CASSPGTAYEQYF
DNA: TGCGCCAGCAGCCCAGGGACAGCCTACGAGCAGTACTTC

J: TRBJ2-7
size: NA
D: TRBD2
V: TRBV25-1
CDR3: CASSELGGGRSEQYF
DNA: TGTGCCAGCAGTGAATTAGGCGGGGGTCGTAGCGAGCAGTACTTC

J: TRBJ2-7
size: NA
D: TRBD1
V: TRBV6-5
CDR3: CASKQQGASYEQYF
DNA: TGTGCCAGCAAGCAACAGGGGGCCTCGTACGAGCAGTACTTC

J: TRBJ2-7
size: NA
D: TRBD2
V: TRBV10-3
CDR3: CAIGKAGGPKEQYF
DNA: TGTGCCATCGGAAAAGCGGGGGGGCCGAAGGAGCAGTACTTC

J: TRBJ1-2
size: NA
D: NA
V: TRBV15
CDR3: CATSRDYRVYGYTF
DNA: TGTGCCACCAGCAGAGATTACAGGGTCTATGGCTACACCTTC

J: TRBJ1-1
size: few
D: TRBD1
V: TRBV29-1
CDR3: CSVDRGQGNTEAFF
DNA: TGCAGCGTCGATAGGGGACAGGGGAACACTGAAGCTTTCTTT

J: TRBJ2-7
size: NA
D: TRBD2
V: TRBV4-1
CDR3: CASSPSIPLAGGYEQYF
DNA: TGCGCCAGCAGCCCTTCGATCCCACTAGCGGGGGGCTACGAGCAGTACTTC

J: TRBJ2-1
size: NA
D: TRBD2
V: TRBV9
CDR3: CASSARTSGSYNEQFF
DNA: TGTGCCAGCAGCGCCAGGACTAGCGGGTCCTACAATGAGCAGTTCTTC

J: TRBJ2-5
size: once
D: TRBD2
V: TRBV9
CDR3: CASSVGSRASGGLETQYF
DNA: TGTGCCAGCAGCGTAGGATCCCGGGCTAGCGGGGGGTTGGAGACCCAGTACTTC

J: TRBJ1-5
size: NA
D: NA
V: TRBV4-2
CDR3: CAIGDIDNQPQHF
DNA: TGTGCCATAGGGGATATCGACAATCAGCCCCAGCATTTT

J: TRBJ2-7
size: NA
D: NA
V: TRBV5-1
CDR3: CASSLTGEVYEQYF
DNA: TGCGCCAGCAGCTTGACAGGGGAGGTCTACGAGCAGTACTTC

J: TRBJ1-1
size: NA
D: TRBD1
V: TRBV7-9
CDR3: CASSLSPGGEAFF
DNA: TGTGCCAGCAGCTTAAGTCCAGGGGGCGAAGCTTTCTTT

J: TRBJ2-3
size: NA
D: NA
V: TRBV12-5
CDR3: CASAQGDTQYF
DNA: TGTGCTAGTGCCCAGGGGGATACGCAGTATTTT

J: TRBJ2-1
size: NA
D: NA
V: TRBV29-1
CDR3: CSVGLGGGYSYNEQFF
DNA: TGCAGCGTTGGTTTGGGCGGGGGCTACTCCTACAATGAGCAGTTCTTC

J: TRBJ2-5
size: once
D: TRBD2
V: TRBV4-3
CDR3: CASSPGLAGGETQYF
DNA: TGCGCCAGCAGCCCGGGACTAGCGGGGGGAGAGACCCAGTACTTC

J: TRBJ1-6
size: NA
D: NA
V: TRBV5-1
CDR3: CASRATAELPLHF
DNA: TGCGCCAGCCGCGCGACAGCTGAATTGCCCCTCCACTTT

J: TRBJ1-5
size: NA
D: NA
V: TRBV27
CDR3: CASSLYGISGNQPQHF
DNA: TGTGCCAGCAGTTTGTACGGGATCTCGGGCAATCAGCCCCAGCATTTT

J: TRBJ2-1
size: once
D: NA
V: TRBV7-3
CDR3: CASSSQGNEQFF
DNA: TGTGCCAGCAGCTCGCAGGGGAATGAGCAGTTCTTC